This T cell receptor beta chain was documented in a study of blood T cells in healthy people across ages. Points from the study as a whole: Aged donors had fewer naive CD4+ cells and lower diversity than long-lived donors. Reliance upon unsorted PBMCs precluded definitive naive versus antigen-experienced comparison.

A J-beta primer mix and a sample-barcoded 5' primer were used in a second PCR of roughly 6 to 11 cycles. TCRdb reprocessed the 5' RACE reads via MiXCR and lists one record per CDR3 protein. The table lists some 690,000 distinct CDR3 sequences, around a fifth of them singletons. Note on this clonotype: The antigen remains undetermined.

The sequencing input was blood. The sequence derives from a man between 65 and 85 years old in good health.

The CDR3 here is CASSPHTGTSGNTIYF. The CDR3 bases are TGTGCCAGCAGCCCTCATACAGGGACCTCTGGAAACACCATATATTTT. The chain joins TRBV7-6 to TRBJ1-3; the D gene is possibly TRBD1 (6 bases). Germline lookup yields CDR1 SGHVS and CDR2 FNYEAQ. V was pared by 5 bases and J by 0 bases, with 14 bases between. This CDR3 has 16 amino acids.